These T cell receptor beta chains were read from a single sample in a study of chronic HIV infection and antiretroviral therapy. TCRdb re-analysed the 5' RACE reads in MiXCR, keeping a single row per CDR3 protein. The data hold approximately 40,000 distinct CDR3 sequences, with 7.5% to 9% observed a single time. Input material: peripheral blood. Receptor source: an adult who had HIV and had not received antiretroviral therapy, or was an uninfected healthy control (not recorded which). Both conserved end residues are part of each CDR3. Each record gives: D gene, J gene, V gene, clone size, CDR3 protein, CDR3 DNA. D genes are given only for firm matches. Rows may omit the clone size; those that give it use once, few, many or a size class.

-,TRBJ2-3,TRBV28,-,CASRLGDHTQYF,TGTGCCAGCCGACTAGGCGATCATACGCAGTATTTT
TRBD1,TRBJ1-1,TRBV28,many,CASSVGQGQERAFF,TGTGCCAGCAGTGTAGGACAGGGACAAGAACGAGCTTTCTTT
TRBD1,TRBJ2-1,TRBV5-1,-,CASSLGYGTGNYNEQFF,TGCGCCAGCAGCTTGGGGTATGGGACAGGTAACTACAATGAGCAGTTCTTC
-,TRBJ2-5,TRBV4-1,few,CASSQEGGVLETQYF,TGCGCCAGCAGCCAAGAAGGTGGGGTTCTAGAGACCCAGTACTTC
-,TRBJ2-7,TRBV12-3/TRBV12-4,many,CASAIREQYF,TGTGCCAGCGCCATCCGCGAGCAGTACTTC
TRBD1,TRBJ2-7,TRBV3-1,many,CASSAGTGYYEQYF,TGTGCCAGCAGCGCCGGGACAGGGTACTACGAGCAGTACTTC
TRBD1,TRBJ2-5,TRBV29-1,many,CSVLIRDRGETQYF,TGCAGCGTCCTTATCCGGGACAGGGGTGAGACCCAGTACTTC
TRBD2,TRBJ2-3,TRBV7-3,many,CASSRAGGPDTQYF,TGTGCCAGCAGTCGGGCGGGAGGGCCAGATACGCAGTATTTT
TRBD2,TRBJ2-1,TRBV6-5,-,CASSLGSGSGNEQFF,TGTGCCAGCAGTCTGGGCAGCGGGAGTGGCAATGAGCAGTTCTTC
-,TRBJ1-6,TRBV28,many,CASSFKGIAPLHF,TGTGCCAGCAGTTTTAAAGGGATTGCACCCCTCCACTTT
-,TRBJ2-7,TRBV20-1,many,CSARSGSVYEQYF,TGCAGTGCTAGGTCCGGGAGTGTCTACGAGCAGTACTTC
-,TRBJ2-3,TRBV2,many,CASSEALVATQYF,TGTGCCAGCAGTGAAGCGTTGGTTGCTACGCAGTATTTT
TRBD1,TRBJ1-5,TRBV7-2,-,CASSIRDSLVPQPQHF,TGTGCCAGCAGCATAAGGGACAGCCTAGTTCCCCAGCCCCAGCATTTT
-,TRBJ2-3,TRBV10-1,-,CASSNDATDTQYF,TGCGCCAGCAGCAACGACGCCACAGATACGCAGTATTTT
-,TRBJ2-1,TRBV5-1,few,CASSLGEFF,TGCGCCAGCAGCTTGGGCGAGTTCTTC
TRBD2,TRBJ2-2,TRBV28,few,CASRGTSGRDFAGELFF,TGTGCCAGCAGAGGGACTAGCGGGAGGGATTTCGCCGGGGAGCTGTTTTTT
-,TRBJ1-1,TRBV7-2,many,CASSSGRLNTEAFF,TGTGCCAGCAGCTCCGGACGGTTGAACACTGAAGCTTTCTTT
-,TRBJ2-3,TRBV29-1,-,CSVEPQDKAGDTQYF,TGCAGCGTTGAGCCCCAGGACAAAGCGGGAGATACGCAGTATTTT
-,TRBJ2-4,TRBV28,many,CASSPSGPADIQYF,TGTGCCAGCAGTCCCTCAGGTCCCGCGGACATTCAGTACTTC
-,TRBJ2-7,TRBV4-1,-,CASSQDLPYEQYF,TGCGCCAGCAGCCAAGACCTCCCCTACGAGCAGTACTTC
-,TRBJ2-7,TRBV5-1,many,CASSFGHGPYEQYF,TGCGCCAGCAGCTTTGGACACGGTCCCTACGAGCAGTACTTC
TRBD2,TRBJ2-7,TRBV28,many,CASSFRGTSGSYEQYF,TGTGCCAGCAGTTTCCGTGGGACTAGCGGGAGTTACGAGCAGTACTTC
-,TRBJ2-2,TRBV20-1,few,CSARENTGELFF,TGCAGTGCTAGAGAGAACACCGGGGAGCTGTTTTTT
-,TRBJ2-7,TRBV29-1,-,CSFRDSSSYEQYF,TGCAGCTTTCGGGACTCAAGCTCCTACGAGCAGTACTTC
-,TRBJ2-1,TRBV2,medium-sized,CASRRQSSYNEQFF,TGTGCCAGCAGACGGCAGAGCTCCTACAATGAGCAGTTCTTC
-,TRBJ1-5,TRBV20-1,many,CSARRGGPDQPQHF,TGCAGTGCTAGGAGGGGGGGGCCCGATCAGCCCCAGCATTTT
TRBD1,TRBJ1-2,TRBV24-1,few,CATRQGASDGYTF,TGTGCCACCAGACAGGGGGCTTCGGATGGCTACACCTTC
TRBD1,TRBJ2-2,TRBV3-1,many,CASSRTGTGELFF,TGTGCCAGCAGCCGGACAGGGACCGGGGAGCTGTTTTTT
-,TRBJ1-5,TRBV2,many,CASSVGRTYSNQPQHF,TGTGCCAGCAGTGTTGGACGGACTTATAGCAATCAGCCCCAGCATTTT
TRBD1,TRBJ1-1,TRBV4-1,-,CASSPRDRGRRNTEAFF,TGCGCCAGCAGCCCTAGGGACAGGGGGCGCAGGAACACTGAAGCTTTCTTT
-,TRBJ2-5,TRBV11-2,few,CASSWAHEEKETQYF,TGTGCCAGCAGCTGGGCTCACGAAGAGAAGGAGACCCAGTACTTC
-,TRBJ2-6,TRBV28,-,CASTPSGPGANVLTF,TGTGCCAGCACTCCTTCCGGGCCTGGGGCCAACGTCCTGACTTTC
-,TRBJ2-5,TRBV28,many,CASSLVGPQETQYF,TGTGCCAGCAGCCTGGTCGGGCCCCAAGAGACCCAGTACTTC
-,TRBJ2-5,TRBV15,many,CATSREVQYF,TGTGCCACCAGCAGAGAAGTCCAGTACTTC
-,TRBJ2-1,TRBV4-1,-,CASSQGDLSSYNEQFF,TGCGCCAGCAGCCAAGGGGACTTGAGCTCCTACAATGAGCAGTTCTTC
-,TRBJ2-4,TRBV3-1,few,CASSQGANIQYF,TGTGCCAGCAGCCAAGGGGCAAACATTCAGTACTTC
-,TRBJ1-4,TRBV28,-,CASRPDSNEKLFF,TGTGCCAGCAGACCGGACAGTAATGAAAAACTGTTTTTT
-,TRBJ2-3,TRBV20-1,-,CSARPATDTDTQYF,TGCAGTGCCCGCCCGGCGACCGACACAGATACGCAGTATTTT
-,TRBJ1-1,TRBV28,few,CASSATDVNTEAFF,TGTGCCAGCAGCGCGACGGATGTTAACACTGAAGCTTTCTTT
-,TRBJ2-5,TRBV11-2,-,CASSLPLQTQYF,TGTGCCAGCAGCTTGCCCCTACAGACCCAGTACTTC
-,TRBJ1-1,TRBV5-1,few,CASSPFGVGLNTEAFF,TGCGCCAGCAGCCCCTTTGGGGTGGGGCTGAACACTGAAGCTTTCTTT
-,TRBJ1-1,TRBV4-1,-,CASSQEQLATEAFF,TGCGCCAGCAGCCAAGAACAGCTGGCCACTGAAGCTTTCTTT
TRBD2,TRBJ2-7,TRBV4-2,few,CASSQGLAGDEQYF,TGTGCCAGCAGCCAGGGACTAGCGGGAGACGAGCAGTACTTC
TRBD1,TRBJ2-1,TRBV27,many,CASTRGPYNEQFF,TGTGCCAGCACGAGGGGGCCCTACAATGAGCAGTTCTTC
TRBD1,TRBJ2-1,TRBV29-1,many,CSVDGQGGNEQFF,TGCAGCGTTGATGGACAGGGTGGGAATGAGCAGTTCTTC
-,TRBJ2-7,TRBV20-1,many,CSARDRQGGSYEQYF,TGCAGTGCTAGAGATCGACAGGGAGGCTCCTACGAGCAGTACTTC
-,TRBJ2-7,TRBV28,few,CASSSPSSEQYF,TGTGCCAGCAGTTCCCCCAGCTCCGAGCAGTACTTC
TRBD2,TRBJ2-7,TRBV7-9,-,CASSLGSPSGRSEQYF,TGTGCCAGCAGCTTAGGATCGCCTAGCGGGAGGTCGGAGCAGTACTTC
-,TRBJ2-3,TRBV2,-,CASLSTDTQYF,TGTGCCAGCCTTAGCACAGATACGCAGTATTTT
TRBD2,TRBJ2-7,TRBV27,many,CASSRLAGYEQYF,TGTGCCAGCAGTCGACTAGCGGGCTACGAGCAGTACTTC
-,TRBJ2-7,TRBV6-5,-,CASTFLGAQYF,TGTGCCAGCACCTTCCTTGGTGCGCAGTACTTC
TRBD1,TRBJ1-1,TRBV20-1,few,CSAGRDRDAEAFF,TGCAGTGCTGGACGGGACAGGGACGCTGAAGCTTTCTTT